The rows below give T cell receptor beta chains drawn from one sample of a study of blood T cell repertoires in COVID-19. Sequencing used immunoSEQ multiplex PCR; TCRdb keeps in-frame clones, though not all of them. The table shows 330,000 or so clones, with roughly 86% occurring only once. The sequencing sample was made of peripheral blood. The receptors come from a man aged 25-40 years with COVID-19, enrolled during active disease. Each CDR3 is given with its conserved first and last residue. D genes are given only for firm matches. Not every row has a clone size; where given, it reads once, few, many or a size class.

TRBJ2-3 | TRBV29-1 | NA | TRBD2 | TGCAGCGGGGGAGGGGAAAGCACAGATACGCAGTATTTT | CSGGGESTDTQYF
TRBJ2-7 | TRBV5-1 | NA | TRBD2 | TGCGCCAGCAGTGCCAGCGGGAGACCTCACGAGCAGTACTTC | CASSASGRPHEQYF
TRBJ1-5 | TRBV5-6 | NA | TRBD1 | TGTGCCAGCAGCTCGGTCGAGGGGGCAGGGCAGCCCCAGCATTTT | CASSSVEGAGQPQHF
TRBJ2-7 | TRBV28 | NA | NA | TGTGCCAGCAGGGCACAGGGAGTTTATACCTACGAGCAGTACTTC | CASRAQGVYTYEQYF
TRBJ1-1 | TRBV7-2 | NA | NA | TGTGCCAGCAGCTTATTTCAAAACACTGAAGCTTTCTTT | CASSLFQNTEAFF
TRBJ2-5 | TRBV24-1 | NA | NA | TGTGCCACCAGTGAAGGCAGGGCCATCCAAGAGACCCAGTACTTC | CATSEGRAIQETQYF
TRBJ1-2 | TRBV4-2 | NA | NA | TGTGCCAGCAGCCATCCAGATTCACAGGGCACCTATGGCTACACCTTC | CASSHPDSQGTYGYTF
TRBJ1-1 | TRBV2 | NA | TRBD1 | TGTGCCAGCACTTATCGGTTGCCCAGGGGGCTTCACACTGAAGCTTTCTTT | CASTYRLPRGLHTEAFF
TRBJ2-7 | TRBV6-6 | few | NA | TGTGCCAGCAGTTACCCGGTCTACGGGGGGCCTACCGAGCAGTACTTC | CASSYPVYGGPTEQYF
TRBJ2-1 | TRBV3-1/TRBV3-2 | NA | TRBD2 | TGTGCCAGCAGCCGAAGGACTAGCGGGGGGAACGATGAGCAGTTCTTC | CASSRRTSGGNDEQFF
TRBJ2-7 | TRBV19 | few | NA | TGTGCCAGTAGTATTGGGCCCCAATACGAGCAGTACTTC | CASSIGPQYEQYF
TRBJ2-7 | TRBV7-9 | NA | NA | TGTGCCAGCAGCCAAACAGGGAGTTCCTACGAGCAGTACTTC | CASSQTGSSYEQYF
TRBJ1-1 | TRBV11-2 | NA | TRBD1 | TGTGCCAGCAGCCCAAGACAGGGAAGAGATACCAACACTGAAGCTTTCTTT | CASSPRQGRDTNTEAFF
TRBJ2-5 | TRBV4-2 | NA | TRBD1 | TGTGCCAGCAGCCGAATCAGGGGGCCCTCGGAAGAGACCCAGTACTTC | CASSRIRGPSEETQYF
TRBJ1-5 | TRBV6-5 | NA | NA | TGTGCCAGCAACGCGGGGGGGTTGGGCAATCAGCCCCAGCATTTT | CASNAGGLGNQPQHF
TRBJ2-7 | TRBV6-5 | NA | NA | TGTGCCAGCAGTTACTCGTTACAGGGAAACTACGAGCAGTACTTC | CASSYSLQGNYEQYF
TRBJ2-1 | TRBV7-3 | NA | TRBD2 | TGTGCCAGCAGCCATACTAGCGGGGGGCAGTACAATGAGCAGTTCTTC | CASSHTSGGQYNEQFF
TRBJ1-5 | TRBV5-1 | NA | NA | TGCGCCAGCAGCTTGGGGCCAGGGCAGAATAATCAGCCCCAGCATTTT | CASSLGPGQNNQPQHF
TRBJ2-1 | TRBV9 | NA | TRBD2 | TGTGCCAGCAGCATTCTAGCGGAAATCTCCTACAATGAGCAGTTCTTC | CASSILAEISYNEQFF
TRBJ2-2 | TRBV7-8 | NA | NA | TGTGCCAGCAGCTTAGTAGGGACAAACACCGGGGAGCTGTTTTTT | CASSLVGTNTGELFF
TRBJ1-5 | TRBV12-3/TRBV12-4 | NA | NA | TGTGCCAGCAGTTTAGACGGAGGTCAGCCCCAGCATTTT | CASSLDGGQPQHF
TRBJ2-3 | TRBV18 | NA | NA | TGTGCCAGCTCACAAGGGAGGTCCCGGGGCACAGATACGCAGTATTTT | CASSQGRSRGTDTQYF
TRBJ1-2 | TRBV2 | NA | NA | TGTGCCAGCCAAACAGATTACTATGGCTACACCTTC | CASQTDYYGYTF
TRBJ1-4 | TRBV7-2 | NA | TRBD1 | TGTGCCAGCAGCTTAAACCGGGACAGGACAACTAATGAAAAACTGTTTTTT | CASSLNRDRTTNEKLFF
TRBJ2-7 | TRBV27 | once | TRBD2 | TGTGCCAGCAGTGGTAGGACTAGCGGAAACTACGAGCAGTACTTC | CASSGRTSGNYEQYF
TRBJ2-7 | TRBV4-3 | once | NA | TGCGCCAGCAGCCCAGCGCGAGAGGGCTACGAGCAGTACTTC | CASSPAREGYEQYF
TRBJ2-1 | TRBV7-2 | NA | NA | TGTGCCAGCAGCTTAGGCGGGACCTACAATGAGCAGTTCTTC | CASSLGGTYNEQFF
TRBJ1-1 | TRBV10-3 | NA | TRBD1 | TGTGCCATCAGTGAGTCGGGAGGGACAGGGGGCGTTCGGGTGAACACTGAAGCTTTCTTT | CAISESGGTGGVRVNTEAFF